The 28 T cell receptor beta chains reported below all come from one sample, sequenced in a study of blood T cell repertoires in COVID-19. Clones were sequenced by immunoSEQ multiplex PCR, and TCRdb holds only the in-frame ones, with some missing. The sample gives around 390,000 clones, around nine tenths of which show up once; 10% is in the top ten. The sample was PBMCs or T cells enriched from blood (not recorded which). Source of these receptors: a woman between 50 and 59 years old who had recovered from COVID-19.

The CDR3 loop reads CSVEGLAGAADTDTQYF. The DNA of the CDR3 is TGCAGCGTTGAAGGACTAGCGGGGGCCGCGGACACAGATACGCAGTATTTT. This chain links TRBV29-1 with TRBJ2-3; 12 bases are shared with TRBD2. J gave up 2 bases and V 1 base, and 7 bases lay outside the gene matches. The germline gives CDR1 SQVTM, CDR2 ANQGSEA. The CDR3 spans 17 residues.

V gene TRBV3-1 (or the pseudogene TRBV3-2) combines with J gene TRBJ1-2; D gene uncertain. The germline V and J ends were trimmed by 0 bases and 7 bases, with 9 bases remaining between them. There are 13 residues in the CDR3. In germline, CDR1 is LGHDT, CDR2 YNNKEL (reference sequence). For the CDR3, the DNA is TGTGCCAGCAGCCAAGATAGAGGCGCTGGCTACACCTTC. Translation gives CASSQDRGAGYTF.

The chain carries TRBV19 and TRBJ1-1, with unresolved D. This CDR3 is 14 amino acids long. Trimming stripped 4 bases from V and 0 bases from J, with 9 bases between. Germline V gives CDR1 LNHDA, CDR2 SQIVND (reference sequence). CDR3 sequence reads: CASSNLAMNTEAFF. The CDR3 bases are TGTGCCAGTAGTAATCTAGCTATGAACACTGAAGCTTTCTTT.

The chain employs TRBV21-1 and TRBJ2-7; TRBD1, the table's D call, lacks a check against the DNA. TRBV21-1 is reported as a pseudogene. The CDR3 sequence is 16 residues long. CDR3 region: CASSKGTGQSYYEQYF. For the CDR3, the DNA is TGTGCCAGCAGCAAAGGAACGGGACAGTCGTACTACGAGCAGTACTTC.

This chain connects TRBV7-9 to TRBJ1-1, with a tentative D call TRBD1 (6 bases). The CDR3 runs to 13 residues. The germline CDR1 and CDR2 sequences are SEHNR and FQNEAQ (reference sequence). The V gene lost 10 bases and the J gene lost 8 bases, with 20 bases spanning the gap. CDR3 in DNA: TGTGCCACCACAAAAAGCAGGGGTGCCGAAGCTTTCTTT. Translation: CATTKSRGAEAFF.

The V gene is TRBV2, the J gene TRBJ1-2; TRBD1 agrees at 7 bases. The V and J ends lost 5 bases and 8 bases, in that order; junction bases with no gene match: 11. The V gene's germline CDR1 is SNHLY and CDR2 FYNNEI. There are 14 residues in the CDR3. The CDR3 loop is CASSRQGGRSGYTF. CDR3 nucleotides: TGTGCCAGCAGTCGACAGGGTGGTAGATCGGGCTACACCTTC.

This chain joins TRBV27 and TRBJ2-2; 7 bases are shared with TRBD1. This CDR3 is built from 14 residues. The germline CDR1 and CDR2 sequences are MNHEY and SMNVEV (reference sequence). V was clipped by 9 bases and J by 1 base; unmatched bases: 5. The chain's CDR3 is CASAGTENTGELFF. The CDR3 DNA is TGTGCCAGTGCCGGGACAGAGAACACCGGGGAGCTGTTTTTT.

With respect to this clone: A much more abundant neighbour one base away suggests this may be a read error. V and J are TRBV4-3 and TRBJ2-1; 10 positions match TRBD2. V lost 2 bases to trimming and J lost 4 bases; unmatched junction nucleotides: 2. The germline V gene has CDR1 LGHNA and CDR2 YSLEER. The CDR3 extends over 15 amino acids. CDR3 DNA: TGCGCCAGCAGCCAACTAGCGGGGGAATACAATGAGCAGTTCTTC. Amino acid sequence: CASSQLAGEYNEQFF.

CDR3 sequence reads: CASSTDRFYFYGYTF. The CDR3 nucleotides are TGTGCCAGCAGTACCGATAGATTTTATTTTTATGGCTACACCTTC. This chain links TRBV6-5 with TRBJ1-2; no clear D gene. Germline CDR1 reads MNHEY; CDR2 reads SVGAGI. The length of the CDR3 is 15 residues. Trimming shortened V by 5 bases and J by 5 bases, and 18 bases separated the two germline ends.

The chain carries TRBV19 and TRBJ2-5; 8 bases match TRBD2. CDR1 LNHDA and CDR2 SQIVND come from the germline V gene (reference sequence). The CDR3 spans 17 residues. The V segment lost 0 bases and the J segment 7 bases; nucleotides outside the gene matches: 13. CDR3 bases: TGTGCCAGTAGTATAGATCGAGCGCGGGGGGCCTCGGGGACCCAGTACTTC. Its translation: CASSIDRARGASGTQYF. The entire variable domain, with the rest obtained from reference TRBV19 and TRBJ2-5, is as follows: DGGITQSPKYLFRKEGQNVTLSCEQNLNHDAMYWYRQDPGQGLRLIYYSQIVNDFQKGDIAEGYSVSREKKESFPLTVTSAQKNPTAFYLCASSIDRARGASGTQYFGPGTRLLVL.

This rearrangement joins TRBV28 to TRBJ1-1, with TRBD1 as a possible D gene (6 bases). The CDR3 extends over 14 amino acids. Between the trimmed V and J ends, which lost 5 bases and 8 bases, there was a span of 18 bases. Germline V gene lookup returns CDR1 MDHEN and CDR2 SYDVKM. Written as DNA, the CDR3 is TGTGCCAGCAGTCCCCGAGGGGGGGTGTCGGAAGCTTTCTTT. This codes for CASSPRGGVSEAFF.

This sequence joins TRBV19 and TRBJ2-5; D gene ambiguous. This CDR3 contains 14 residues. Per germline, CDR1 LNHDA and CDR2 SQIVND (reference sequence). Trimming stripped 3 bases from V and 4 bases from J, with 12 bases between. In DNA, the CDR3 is TGTGCCAGTAGTATTACTCTTTCTCGAGAGACCCAGTACTTC. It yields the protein CASSITLSRETQYF.

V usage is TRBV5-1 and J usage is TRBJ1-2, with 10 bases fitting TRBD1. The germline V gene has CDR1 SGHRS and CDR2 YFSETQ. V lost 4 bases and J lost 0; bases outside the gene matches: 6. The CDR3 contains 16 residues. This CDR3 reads CASSPDRGEANYGYTF. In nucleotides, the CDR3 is TGCGCCAGCAGCCCGGACAGGGGGGAAGCTAACTATGGCTACACCTTC.

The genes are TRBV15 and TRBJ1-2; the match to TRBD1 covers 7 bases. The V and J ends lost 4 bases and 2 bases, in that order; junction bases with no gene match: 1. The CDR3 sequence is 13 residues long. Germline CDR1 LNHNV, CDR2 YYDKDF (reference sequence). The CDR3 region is CATSTGQNYGYTF. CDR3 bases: TGTGCCACCAGCACGGGACAGAACTATGGCTACACCTTC.

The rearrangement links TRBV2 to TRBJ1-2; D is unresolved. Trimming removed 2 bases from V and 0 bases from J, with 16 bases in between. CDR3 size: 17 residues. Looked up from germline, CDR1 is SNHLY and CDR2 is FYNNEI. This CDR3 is CASSELFLTLANYGYTF. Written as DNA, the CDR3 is TGTGCCAGCAGTGAATTGTTCTTGACTCTGGCTAACTATGGCTACACCTTC.

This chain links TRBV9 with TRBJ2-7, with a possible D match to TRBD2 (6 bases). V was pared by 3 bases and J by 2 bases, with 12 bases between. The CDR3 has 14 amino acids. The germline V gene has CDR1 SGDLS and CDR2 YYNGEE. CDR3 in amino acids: CASSASGQTYEQYF. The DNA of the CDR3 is TGTGCCAGCAGCGCCAGCGGGCAGACCTACGAGCAGTACTTC.

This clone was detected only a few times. CDR3 sequence (DNA): TGTGCCACCAGTGATAGGCGGTTCACGGTGACAGCTTTCTTT. Translation: CATSDRRFTVTAFF. The chain combines TRBV24-1 with TRBJ1-1; D unresolved. This CDR3 spans 14 amino acids. V lost 3 bases and J lost 10, with 17 bases in between. Looked up from germline, CDR1 is KGHDR and CDR2 is SFDVKD.

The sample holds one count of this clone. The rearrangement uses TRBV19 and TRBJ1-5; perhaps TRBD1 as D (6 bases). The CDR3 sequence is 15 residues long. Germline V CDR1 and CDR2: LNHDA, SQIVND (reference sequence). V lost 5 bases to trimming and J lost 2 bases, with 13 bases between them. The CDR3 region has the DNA TGTGCCAGTAGTCACCAGGGGTATGGCAATCAGCCCCAGCATTTT. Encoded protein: CASSHQGYGNQPQHF. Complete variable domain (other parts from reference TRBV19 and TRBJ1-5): DGGITQSPKYLFRKEGQNVTLSCEQNLNHDAMYWYRQDPGQGLRLIYYSQIVNDFQKGDIAEGYSVSREKKESFPLTVTSAQKNPTAFYLCASSHQGYGNQPQHFGDGTRLSIL.

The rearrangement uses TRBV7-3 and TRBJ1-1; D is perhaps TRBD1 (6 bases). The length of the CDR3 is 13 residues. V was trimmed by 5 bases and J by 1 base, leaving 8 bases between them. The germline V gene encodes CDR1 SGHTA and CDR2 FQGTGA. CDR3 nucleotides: TGTGCCAGCAGCGTACAGGGGAACACTGAAGCTTTCTTT. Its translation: CASSVQGNTEAFF.

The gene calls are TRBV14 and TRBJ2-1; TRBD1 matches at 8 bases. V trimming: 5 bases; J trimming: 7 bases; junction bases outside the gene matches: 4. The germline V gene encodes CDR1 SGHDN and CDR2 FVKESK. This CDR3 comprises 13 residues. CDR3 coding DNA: TGTGCCAGCAGCTTGACAGGGGTGAATGAGCAGTTCTTC. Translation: CASSLTGVNEQFF.

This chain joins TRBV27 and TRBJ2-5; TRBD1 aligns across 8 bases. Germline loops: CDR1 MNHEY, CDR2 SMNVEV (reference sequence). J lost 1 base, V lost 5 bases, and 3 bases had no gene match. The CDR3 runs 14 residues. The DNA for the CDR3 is TGTGCCAGCAGTCCGGGGACAGGCCAAGAGACCCAGTACTTC. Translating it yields CASSPGTGQETQYF.

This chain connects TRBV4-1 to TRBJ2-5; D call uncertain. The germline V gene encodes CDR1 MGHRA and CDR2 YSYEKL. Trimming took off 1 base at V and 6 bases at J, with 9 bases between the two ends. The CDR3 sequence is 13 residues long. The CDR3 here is CASSQGWSQTQYF. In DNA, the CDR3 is TGCGCCAGCAGCCAAGGATGGAGCCAGACCCAGTACTTC.

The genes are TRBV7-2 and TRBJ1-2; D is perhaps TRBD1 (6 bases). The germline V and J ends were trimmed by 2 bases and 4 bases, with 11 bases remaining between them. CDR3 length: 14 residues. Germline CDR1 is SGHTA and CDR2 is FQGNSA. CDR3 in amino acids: CASSLNRALYGYTF. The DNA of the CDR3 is TGTGCCAGCAGCTTAAACAGGGCCCTCTATGGCTACACCTTC.

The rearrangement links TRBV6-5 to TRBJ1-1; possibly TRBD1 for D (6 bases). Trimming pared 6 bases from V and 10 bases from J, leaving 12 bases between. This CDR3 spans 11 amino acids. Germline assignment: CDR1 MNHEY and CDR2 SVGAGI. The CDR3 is CASSTTGGAFF. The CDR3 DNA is TGTGCCAGCAGCACGACAGGTGGAGCTTTCTTT.

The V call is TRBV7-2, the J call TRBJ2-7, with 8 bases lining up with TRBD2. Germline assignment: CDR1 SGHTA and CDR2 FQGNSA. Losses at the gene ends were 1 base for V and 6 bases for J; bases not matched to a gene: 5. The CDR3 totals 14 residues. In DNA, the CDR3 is TGTGCCAGCAGCTTAGGGACTAGCTTTACCGAGCAGTACTTC. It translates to CASSLGTSFTEQYF.

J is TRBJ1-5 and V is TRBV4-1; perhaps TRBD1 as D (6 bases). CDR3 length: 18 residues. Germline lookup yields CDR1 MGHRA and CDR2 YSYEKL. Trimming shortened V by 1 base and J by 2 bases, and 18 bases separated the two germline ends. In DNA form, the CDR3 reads TGCGCCAGCAGCCAAGGATCCTCAGGGGCAGGGGGCAATCAGCCCCAGCATTTT. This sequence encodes CASSQGSSGAGGNQPQHF.

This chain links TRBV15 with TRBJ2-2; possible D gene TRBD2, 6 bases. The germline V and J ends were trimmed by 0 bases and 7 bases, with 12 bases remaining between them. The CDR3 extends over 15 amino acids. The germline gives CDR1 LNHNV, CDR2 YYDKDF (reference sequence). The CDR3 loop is CATSRDRGFGGELFF. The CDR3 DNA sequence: TGTGCCACCAGCAGAGATCGGGGGTTCGGCGGGGAGCTGTTTTTT.

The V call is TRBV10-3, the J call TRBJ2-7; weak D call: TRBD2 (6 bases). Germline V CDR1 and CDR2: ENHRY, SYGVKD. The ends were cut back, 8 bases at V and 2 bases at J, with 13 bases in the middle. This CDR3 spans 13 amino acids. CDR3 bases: TGTGCCATCCGCGGGGAAGGTGCCTACGAGCAGTACTTC. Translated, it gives CAIRGEGAYEQYF.